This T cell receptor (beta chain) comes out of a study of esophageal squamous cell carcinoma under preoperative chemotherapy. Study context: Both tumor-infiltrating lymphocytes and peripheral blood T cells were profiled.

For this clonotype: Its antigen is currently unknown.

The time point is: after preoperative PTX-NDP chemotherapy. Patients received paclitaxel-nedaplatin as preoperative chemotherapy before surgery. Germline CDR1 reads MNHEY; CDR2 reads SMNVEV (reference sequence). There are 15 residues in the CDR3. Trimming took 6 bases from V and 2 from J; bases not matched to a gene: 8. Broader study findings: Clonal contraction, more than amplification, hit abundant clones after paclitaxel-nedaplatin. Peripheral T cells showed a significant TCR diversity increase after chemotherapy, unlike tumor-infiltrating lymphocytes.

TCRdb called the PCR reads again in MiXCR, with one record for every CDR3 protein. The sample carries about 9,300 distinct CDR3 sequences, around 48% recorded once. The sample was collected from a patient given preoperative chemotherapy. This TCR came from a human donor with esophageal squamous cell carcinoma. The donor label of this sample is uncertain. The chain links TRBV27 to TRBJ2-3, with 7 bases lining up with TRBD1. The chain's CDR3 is CASSARDRTTDTQYF. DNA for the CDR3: TGTGCCAGCAGCGCAAGGGACAGAACCACAGATACGCAGTATTTT.